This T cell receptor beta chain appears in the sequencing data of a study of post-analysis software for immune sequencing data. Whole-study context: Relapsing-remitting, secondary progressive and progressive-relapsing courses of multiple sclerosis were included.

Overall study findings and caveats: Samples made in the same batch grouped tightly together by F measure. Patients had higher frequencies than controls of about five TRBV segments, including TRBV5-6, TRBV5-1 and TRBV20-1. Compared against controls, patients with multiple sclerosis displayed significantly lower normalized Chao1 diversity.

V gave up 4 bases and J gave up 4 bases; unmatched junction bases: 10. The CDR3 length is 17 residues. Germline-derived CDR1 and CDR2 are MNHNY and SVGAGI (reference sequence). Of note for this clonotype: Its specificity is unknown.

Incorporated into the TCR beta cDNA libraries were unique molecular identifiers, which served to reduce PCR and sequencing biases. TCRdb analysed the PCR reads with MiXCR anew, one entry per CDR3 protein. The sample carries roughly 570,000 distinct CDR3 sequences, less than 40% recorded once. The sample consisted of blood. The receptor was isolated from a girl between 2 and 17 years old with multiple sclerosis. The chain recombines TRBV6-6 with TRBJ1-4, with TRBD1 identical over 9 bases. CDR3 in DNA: TGTGCCAGCAGTTTTTCAGCCCCGGGACAGGGTAATGAAAAACTGTTTTTT. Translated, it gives CASSFSAPGQGNEKLFF.